This TCR beta chain was sequenced for a study of somatic mutations in cytotoxic T cells in rheumatoid arthritis. In the study overall: Using a FACSAria II or Sony SH800, a portion of the V beta antibody-stained T-cell populations were flow-sorted at nearly 100% purity, and among those populations were V beta1+ cells that were then sequenced for TCRB. Notes on the study in general: For patients with rheumatoid arthritis, CD8+ clonality went up with age, while healthy controls showed no such change.

CD4+ cells and CD8+ cells were each obtained through positive magnetic bead selection, and their purity was assessed by flow cytometry. The protocol was immunoSEQ multiplex PCR, while the TCRdb copy is restricted to in-frame clones and leaves out a portion. The sample has more than 35,000 clones, 84% seen once; the top ten hold 3% to 3.5%. CDR1 GTSNPN and CDR2 SVGIG come from the germline V gene (reference sequence). The junction had 10 bases not matched to a gene; V was cut back by 2 bases and J by 7 bases. The CDR3 runs to 15 residues. A note on this clone: Its antigen is as yet unknown.

This sequence was found in a man aged 35 to 55 in good health. The rearrangement joins TRBV30 to TRBJ2-1; 8 bases map to TRBD2. The sample was CD8+ T cells sorted from blood. DNA for the CDR3: TGTGCCTGGAGTCCCGCGGGAGGAGAGTGGAATGAGCAGTTCTTC. It is translated as CAWSPAGGEWNEQFF.